This T cell receptor beta chain is drawn from a study of PD-1 blockade in mismatch repair-deficient tumors. CDR3 length: 16 amino acids. The V gene's germline CDR1 is GTSNPN and CDR2 SVGIG (reference sequence). TCRdb keeps only in-frame clones here, not all; method: immunoSEQ multiplex PCR. The sample holds around 110,000 clones, 60% to 85% seen once. The V and J genes are TRBV30 and TRBJ1-2; 11 bases line up with TRBD1. The sample was peripheral blood, taken 60 weeks after starting pembrolizumab. This clonotype was sampled from an adult with mismatch repair-deficient cancer. CDR3 loop: CAFSGTGGNRHYGYTF. As DNA, the CDR3 is TGTGCTTTCTCCGGGACAGGGGGAAATCGGCACTATGGCTACACCTTC.